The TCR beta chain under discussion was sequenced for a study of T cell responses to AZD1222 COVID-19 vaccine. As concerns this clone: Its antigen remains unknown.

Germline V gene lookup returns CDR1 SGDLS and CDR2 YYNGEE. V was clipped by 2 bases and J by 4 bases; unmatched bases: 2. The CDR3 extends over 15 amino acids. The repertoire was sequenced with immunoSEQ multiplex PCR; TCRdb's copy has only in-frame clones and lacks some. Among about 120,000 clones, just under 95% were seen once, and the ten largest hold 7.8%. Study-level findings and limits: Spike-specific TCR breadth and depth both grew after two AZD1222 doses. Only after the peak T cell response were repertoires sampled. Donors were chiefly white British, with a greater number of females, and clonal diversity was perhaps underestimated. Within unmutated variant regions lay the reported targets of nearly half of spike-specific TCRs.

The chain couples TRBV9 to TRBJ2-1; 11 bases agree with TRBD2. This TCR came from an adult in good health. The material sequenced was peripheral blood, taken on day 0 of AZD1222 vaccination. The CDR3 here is CASSVSSGGYNEQFF. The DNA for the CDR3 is TGTGCCAGCAGCGTGTCTAGCGGGGGGTACAATGAGCAGTTCTTC.